This TCR beta chain was identified in a study of human T cells and chemical hapten exposure. This clonotype appeared many times. The V gene end was trimmed by 2 bases and the J gene end by 5 bases; junction bases not matched to a gene: 4. CDR1 and CDR2 (germline): MDHEN, SYDVKM. This CDR3 has 14 amino acids. Time point reported: patch test 3, about 24 weeks after DPC sensitization. Described treatment: therapeutic diphenylcyclopropenone sensitization with weekly scalp DPC. Original data processing: Per-sample TCR counts ranged from about 20,000 to 690,600, median 95,638. MiXCR, run by TCRdb on the RACE reads, gives a single entry per CDR3 protein. What appears here as the V and J calls and clone size reflects TCRdb's work, not the paper's. The sample contains 99,000 or so distinct CDR3 sequences, roughly a third of which appear only once.

This TCR came from a man in his forties with alopecia areata. Some clones in this sample may be carry-over from other donors' samples. The rearrangement links TRBV28 to TRBJ2-5; 8 nucleotides line up with TRBD1. Specimen: whole blood, collected in connection with sensitization to the hapten diphenylcyclopropenone (DPC). As DNA, the CDR3 is TGTGCCAGCAGTTTACCAGGGGGCGGGGAGACCCAGTACTTC. It codes for CASSLPGGGETQYF.